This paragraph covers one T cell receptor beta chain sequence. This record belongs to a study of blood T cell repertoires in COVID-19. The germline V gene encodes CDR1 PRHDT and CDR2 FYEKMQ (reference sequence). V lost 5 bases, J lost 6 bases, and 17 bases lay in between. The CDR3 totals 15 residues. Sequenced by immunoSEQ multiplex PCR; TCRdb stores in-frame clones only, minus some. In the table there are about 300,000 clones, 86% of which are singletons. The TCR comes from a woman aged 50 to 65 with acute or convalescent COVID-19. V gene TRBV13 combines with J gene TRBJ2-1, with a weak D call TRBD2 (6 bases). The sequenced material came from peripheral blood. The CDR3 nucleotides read TGTGCCAGCAGCCCCGGTAGGGCGGGAATCAATGAGCAGTTCTTC. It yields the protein CASSPGRAGINEQFF.